Listed here are 24 T cell receptor beta chains from one sample, sequenced in a study of naive and memory T cell subsets. The SP2 primer and nested alpha and beta constant region primers amplified ligated cDNA in four rounds. TCRdb reprocessed the 5' RACE reads via MiXCR and lists one record per CDR3 protein. This sample has some 60,000 distinct CDR3 sequences, with 8% to 9% found just once. A UMI-containing oligonucleotide was joined by 3' ligation to the TCR cDNA template. These TCRs come from a female donor in good health.

This clonotype was picked up many times. J is TRBJ1-4 and V is TRBV3-1, with unresolved D. V lost 1 base to trimming and J lost 7 bases, with 13 bases between them. The CDR3 runs 15 residues. In germline, CDR1 is LGHDT, CDR2 YNNKEL (reference sequence). CDR3 protein: CASSQAGRDSEKLFF. The CDR3 region has the DNA TGTGCCAGCAGCCAAGCGGGGAGGGATAGTGAAAAACTGTTTTTT.

This clonotype has only a few counts. The chain is built from TRBV6-6 and TRBJ1-1; 7 bases are shared with TRBD1. V shed 4 bases and J 1 base; nucleotides not matched to a gene: 3. The CDR3 extends over 14 amino acids. Germline V CDR1 and CDR2: MNHNY, SVGAGI (reference sequence). This chain's CDR3 is CASSFTGANTEAFF. The CDR3 bases are TGTGCCAGCAGTTTCACAGGGGCGAACACTGAAGCTTTCTTT.

Turning to this clonotype: With a much larger clone just one base away, this may be a read error. This chain joins TRBV27 and TRBJ2-5, with D tentatively TRBD2 (5 bases). The CDR3 has 12 residues. With 8 bases removed from V and 4 bases from J, the gap between germline ends came to 11 bases. Per germline, CDR1 MNHEY and CDR2 SMNVEV (reference sequence). For the CDR3, the DNA is TGTGCCAGCCGTAGAGGGAGAGAGACCCAGTACTTC. Its protein product is CASRRGRETQYF.

The sample holds a few counts of this clonotype. This rearrangement joins TRBV5-4 to TRBJ2-3; 8 nucleotides line up with TRBD1. Unmatched junction bases numbered 3, after V lost 3 bases and J lost 0 bases. CDR1 and CDR2 (germline): SGHNT, YYREEE (reference sequence). This CDR3 spans 15 amino acids. The CDR3 sequence is CASSSGGISTDTQYF. The CDR3 nucleotides read TGTGCCAGCAGCTCAGGGGGCATTAGCACAGATACGCAGTATTTT.

The rearrangement uses TRBV25-1 and TRBJ2-3; possible D gene TRBD1, 6 bases. There are 16 residues in the CDR3. The V gene lost 6 bases and the J gene lost 2 bases, with 18 bases spanning the gap. CDR1 and CDR2 (germline): MGHDK, SYGVNS. The chain's CDR3 is CASRVTGKGATDTQYF. DNA of the CDR3: TGTGCCAGCAGAGTTACAGGGAAGGGAGCCACAGATACGCAGTATTTT.

Only a few counts were recorded for this clonotype. The V and J genes are TRBV30 and TRBJ2-2, with D possibly being TRBD2 (6 bases). Germline-derived CDR1 and CDR2 are GTSNPN and SVGIG (reference sequence). This CDR3 has 13 amino acids. With 0 bases removed from V and 8 bases from J, the gap between germline ends came to 10 bases. The CDR3 region has the DNA TGTGCCTGGAGTGTTGGCGGGGATGGGGAGCTGTTTTTT. This encodes CAWSVGGDGELFF.

This clonotype was observed many times. The chain's CDR3 is CASNGEYQETQYF. The DNA for the CDR3 is TGTGCCAGTAATGGGGAGTACCAAGAGACCCAGTACTTC. The rearrangement joins TRBV6-6 to TRBJ2-5, with D maybe TRBD2 (5 bases). This CDR3 comprises 13 residues. CDR1 is MNHNY, CDR2 SVGAGI, per germline (reference sequence). Trimming removed 9 bases from V and 0 bases from J, with 11 bases in between.

This clonotype was seen at least ten times. The chain uses TRBV27 and TRBJ1-5; a weak D match, TRBD1 (6 bases). V was clipped by 8 bases and J by 2 bases, with 16 bases between them. The germline V gene has CDR1 MNHEY and CDR2 SMNVEV (reference sequence). The CDR3 has 15 residues. CDR3 sequence: CASRPRGRGNQPQHF. The CDR3 DNA sequence: TGTGCCAGCCGCCCCAGGGGCAGGGGCAATCAGCCCCAGCATTTT.

This clonotype was found many times. This chain connects TRBV7-8 to TRBJ2-2, with D unresolved. V lost 1 base to trimming and J lost 6 bases, with 12 bases between them. Germline V gene sequence: CDR1 SGHVS, CDR2 FQNEAQ. The CDR3 spans 15 residues. The CDR3: CASSLGPRAAGELFF. CDR3 coding DNA: TGTGCCAGCAGCTTAGGGCCACGCGCGGCCGGGGAGCTGTTTTTT.

This clonotype was detected only a few times. The chain links TRBV3-1 to TRBJ1-1; 10 positions match TRBD1. Germline CDR1 is LGHDT and CDR2 is YNNKEL (reference sequence). This CDR3 region has 14 residues. With V trimmed by 3 bases and J by 11 bases, 9 bases remained unmatched. The CDR3 loop reads CASSQTGGAGLAFF. CDR3 coding DNA: TGTGCCAGCAGCCAGACAGGGGGCGCAGGTTTGGCTTTCTTT.

In its sample, this clonotype was seen a few times. The rearrangement joins TRBV12-5 to TRBJ2-1; TRBD2 aligns across 8 bases. The CDR3 contains 15 residues. From germline, CDR1 is LGHNT and CDR2 FRNRAP. The ends lost 0 bases at V and 10 bases at J; junction bases unmatched: 8. In DNA form, the CDR3 reads TGTGCTAGTGGTTTGGTAGTAGGTAGCGGGATAGAGCAGTTCTTC. Encoded protein: CASGLVVGSGIEQFF.

CDR3 sequence: CASSIGGGAVTDTQYF. The CDR3 nucleotides read TGTGCCAGTAGTATCGGAGGAGGGGCGGTCACAGATACGCAGTATTTT. The chain links TRBV19 to TRBJ2-3; D possibly corresponds to TRBD2 (6 bases). In germline, CDR1 is LNHDA, CDR2 SQIVND (reference sequence). The germline V and J ends were trimmed by 3 bases and 2 bases, with 15 bases remaining between them. CDR3 size: 16 residues.

This chain connects TRBV29-1 to TRBJ2-1; 8 bases agree with TRBD1. Germline V gene sequence: CDR1 SQVTM, CDR2 ANQGSEA. The CDR3 has 13 amino acids. After removal of 7 bases from V and 4 bases from J, the junction contained 6 bases not matched to a gene. CDR3 amino acids: CSAQGATYNEQFF. The DNA of the CDR3 is TGCAGCGCCCAGGGGGCCACGTACAATGAGCAGTTCTTC.

This clonotype has ten or more counts. The chain couples TRBV29-1 to TRBJ1-5; weak D call: TRBD1 (6 bases). V was shortened by 6 bases and J by 4 bases, with 13 bases between the two germline ends. The germline V gene encodes CDR1 SQVTM and CDR2 ANQGSEA. This CDR3 spans 13 amino acids. The CDR3 sequence is CSVRDNYNQPQHF. In DNA form, the CDR3 reads TGCAGCGTCCGGGACAACTATAATCAGCCCCAGCATTTT.

The sample holds a few counts of this clonotype. This chain joins TRBV29-1 and TRBJ2-2; no firm D call. Trimming took 4 bases from V and 4 from J, leaving 25 bases between them. The CDR3 consists of 18 residues. The V gene's germline CDR1 is SQVTM and CDR2 ANQGSEA. The CDR3 here is CSVVPHTDIPPGTGELFF. The CDR3 nucleotides are TGCAGCGTTGTCCCCCACACCGACATCCCCCCAGGCACCGGGGAGCTGTTTTTT.

This clonotype occurred a few times. This chain uses TRBV19 with TRBJ2-1, with 8 bases lining up with TRBD2. The V and J ends lost 1 base and 4 bases, in that order; junction bases with no gene match: 3. Germline V gives CDR1 LNHDA, CDR2 SQIVND (reference sequence). The CDR3 has 15 amino acids. This CDR3 is CASSIAGGRYNEQFF. The CDR3 DNA reads TGTGCCAGTAGTATAGCGGGGGGGAGGTACAATGAGCAGTTCTTC.

The chain employs TRBV18 and TRBJ1-1, with 10 bases matching TRBD1. CDR3 length: 15 residues. CDR1 and CDR2 (germline): KGHSH, LQKENI. Trimming removed 5 bases from V and 6 bases from J; junction bases left unmatched: 9. The CDR3: CASSDRGQGRAEAFF. In DNA, the CDR3 is TGTGCCAGCTCAGACAGGGGGCAGGGAAGGGCTGAAGCTTTCTTT.

In this sample, this clonotype turned up many times. The chain uses TRBV7-9 and TRBJ1-2; 9 nucleotides align to TRBD1. CDR1 is SEHNR, CDR2 FQNEAQ, per germline (reference sequence). This CDR3 comprises 18 residues. Trimming cost V 5 bases and J 6 bases; bases outside gene matches: 19. The CDR3 here is CASSLGQGMLGVNDGYTF. The CDR3 DNA is TGTGCCAGCAGCCTAGGACAGGGGATGTTAGGAGTAAACGATGGCTACACCTTC.

This clonotype turned up a few times. V is TRBV11-2 and J is TRBJ1-1; D is unresolved. Germline V lookup: CDR1 SGHAT, CDR2 FQNNGV. The V end lost 1 base, the J end lost 4 bases, and 7 bases lay between the germline ends. The CDR3 is 13 residues long. The CDR3 protein is CASSLVGITEAFF. As DNA, the CDR3 is TGTGCCAGCAGCTTAGTGGGGATCACTGAAGCTTTCTTT.

By share, this clonotype ranks as medium-sized (0.01 to 0.1%). The chain is built from TRBV4-1 and TRBJ1-5; D gene uncertain. Trimming took 0 bases from V and 0 from J, leaving 15 bases between them. The CDR3 runs to 18 residues. Germline CDR1 and CDR2: MGHRA and YSYEKL. The CDR3 sequence: CASSQDLAAGPSNQPQHF. The CDR3 coding sequence is TGCGCCAGCAGCCAAGATCTAGCTGCCGGCCCTAGCAATCAGCCCCAGCATTTT.

The table lists this clonotype with a few counts. The chain is built from TRBV7-2 and TRBJ2-1, with a weak D call TRBD2 (5 bases). This CDR3 is built from 17 residues. The V gene's germline CDR1 is SGHTA and CDR2 FQGNSA. Trimming removed 4 bases at V and 2 bases at J, with 18 bases between. The DNA of the CDR3 is TGTGCCAGCAGCTGGGTCAGAGGGAGTGGGACCTACAATGAGCAGTTCTTC. As protein: CASSWVRGSGTYNEQFF.

This clonotype showed up just a few times. V and J are TRBV6-5 and TRBJ1-2, with a possible D match to TRBD1 (6 bases). Germline-derived CDR1 and CDR2 are MNHEY and SVGAGI. Deletions cut 8 bases from V and 2 bases from J, with 30 bases between. The CDR3 length is 19 residues. The CDR3 region is CASGPLGGGLLGTNYGYTF. The CDR3 DNA follows: TGTGCCAGCGGGCCTTTGGGCGGGGGGCTCCTCGGAACAAACTATGGCTACACCTTC.

This clonotype has more than one count but fewer than ten. The V and J genes are TRBV19 and TRBJ2-5; 7 nucleotides agree with TRBD2. CDR3 length equals 13 residues. V was clipped by 7 bases and J by 3 bases; unmatched bases: 5. Germline loops: CDR1 LNHDA, CDR2 SQIVND (reference sequence). For the CDR3, the DNA is TGTGCCAGTATGTCAAGCGGGGAAGAGACCCAGTACTTC. This gives the protein CASMSSGEETQYF.

This clonotype has a handful of counts. CDR3 nucleotide sequence: TGTGCCAGCAGCTCATCATGGGCAGGGGTAAACTACGAGCAGTACTTC. Its translation: CASSSSWAGVNYEQYF. The rearrangement joins TRBV28 to TRBJ2-7, with D possibly being TRBD1 (6 bases). The V and J ends lost 6 bases and 3 bases respectively, with 21 bases between them. Germline V gene data show CDR1 as MDHEN and CDR2 as SYDVKM. The CDR3 runs 16 residues.